This TCR beta chain comes out of a study of cytomegalovirus exposure and HLA in healthy donors. The PCR had 60 Vbeta and 13 Jbeta primers. The protocol was immunoSEQ multiplex PCR, while the TCRdb copy is restricted to in-frame clones and leaves out a portion. The sample's table shows tens of thousands of clones. After removal of 5 bases from V and 4 bases from J, the junction contained 3 bases not matched to a gene. CDR1 is SSHAT, CDR2 FNYEAQ, per germline (reference sequence). The CDR3 length is 15 residues. To note about this clone: The antigen is unknown.

General observations from the study: Follow-up analysis later connected one missense variant in DCLRE1C with trimming of TCR beta V- and J-genes.

The sample comprised PBMCs. This clonotype was obtained from a boy aged 5 to 17 in good health and CMV-seronegative. The genes are TRBV7-7 and TRBJ2-2; 11 positions match TRBD1. CDR3 in amino acids: CASSLGQGATGELFF. The CDR3, as DNA: TGTGCCAGCAGCCTCGGACAGGGGGCCACCGGGGAGCTGTTTTTT.